This T cell receptor beta chain stems from a study of blood T cell repertoires in COVID-19. With 5 bases clipped from V and 5 bases from J, the junction kept 4 bases outside the gene matches. The germline V gene has CDR1 LNHDA and CDR2 SQIVND (reference sequence). The CDR3 sequence is 13 residues long. A single count supports this clone. Sequenced by immunoSEQ multiplex PCR; TCRdb stores in-frame clones only, minus some. The table includes some 120,000 clones, over 75% detected once. The J gene is TRBJ2-7, the V gene TRBV19; 9 nucleotides agree with TRBD1. The receptor's source is a man aged 25-45 years with COVID-19, enrolled during active disease. The sample comprised peripheral blood. CDR3 DNA sequence: TGTGCCAGTAGTTGGCGACAGGGGGACGAGCAGTACTTC. Its protein is CASSWRQGDEQYF.